These T cell receptor beta chains were read from a single sample in a study of blood T cells in healthy people across ages. MiXCR was run by TCRdb on the 5' RACE reads, yielding one entry per CDR3 protein. The table shows about 800,000 distinct CDR3 sequences, with 20% to 25% occurring only once. These data also featured in a second study, about T cells of mothers and their children.

The sample consisted of blood. The receptors here all came from a boy between 5 and 17 years old in good health. Both conserved end residues are part of each CDR3. Each record gives: J gene, V gene, CDR3 protein.

j_call: TRBJ2-3
v_call: TRBV4-3
cdr3_aa: CASSEGLVTDTQYF

j_call: TRBJ1-5
v_call: TRBV2
cdr3_aa: CASTRANQPQHF

j_call: TRBJ2-3
v_call: TRBV4-3
cdr3_aa: CASSQSTSGSSDTQYF

j_call: TRBJ1-2
v_call: TRBV12-3/TRBV12-4
cdr3_aa: CASSTGVGYGYTF

j_call: -
v_call: TRBV6-2/TRBV6-3
cdr3_aa: CASATSGDEQYF

j_call: TRBJ1-3
v_call: TRBV7-2
cdr3_aa: CASSLAPFASGNTIYF

j_call: TRBJ2-1
v_call: TRBV5-1
cdr3_aa: CASSVVGHEQFF

j_call: TRBJ1-2
v_call: TRBV20-1
cdr3_aa: CSALLGQPNYGYTF

j_call: TRBJ2-5
v_call: TRBV28
cdr3_aa: CASTAGFLGGGETQYF

j_call: TRBJ2-4
v_call: TRBV5-1
cdr3_aa: CASSLGTGSIAKNIQYF

j_call: TRBJ2-1
v_call: TRBV4-3
cdr3_aa: CASSQDTQEYNEQFF

j_call: TRBJ2-2
v_call: TRBV6-5
cdr3_aa: CASRGQGDTGELFF

j_call: TRBJ2-2
v_call: TRBV5-1
cdr3_aa: CASRVGQGNTGELFF

j_call: TRBJ1-2
v_call: TRBV29-1
cdr3_aa: CSVLFQGEGVWYGYTF

j_call: TRBJ2-5
v_call: TRBV28
cdr3_aa: CASSPQRAGAQETQYF

j_call: TRBJ1-1
v_call: TRBV20-1
cdr3_aa: CSGVGDLRNTEAFF

j_call: -
v_call: TRBV20-1
cdr3_aa: CSAIRTSYEQYF

j_call: TRBJ1-1
v_call: TRBV27
cdr3_aa: CASSLSGGGFTQAFF

j_call: TRBJ2-1
v_call: TRBV4-3
cdr3_aa: CASSQEGQGAYNEQFF

j_call: TRBJ2-5
v_call: TRBV6-2/TRBV6-3
cdr3_aa: CASSYSPRQETQYF

j_call: TRBJ2-7
v_call: TRBV7-8
cdr3_aa: CASSSRARPYEQYF

j_call: TRBJ2-7
v_call: TRBV7-2
cdr3_aa: CASSQLQGAYEQYF

j_call: TRBJ1-5
v_call: TRBV6-5
cdr3_aa: CASSYPSGLTYSNQPQHF

j_call: TRBJ2-7
v_call: TRBV28
cdr3_aa: CASSLGSWERYF

j_call: TRBJ1-2
v_call: TRBV28
cdr3_aa: CASSFSHVQEDYGYTF

j_call: TRBJ2-1
v_call: TRBV29-1
cdr3_aa: CSSLGTGTYNEQFF

j_call: TRBJ2-2
v_call: TRBV6-2/TRBV6-3
cdr3_aa: CASRRTGANTGELFF

j_call: TRBJ2-1
v_call: TRBV24-1
cdr3_aa: CATSVRDNEQFF

j_call: TRBJ1-5
v_call: TRBV21-1
cdr3_aa: CASSKEGSDRDNQPQHF

j_call: TRBJ2-2
v_call: TRBV24-1
cdr3_aa: CATSDQFPSDGELFF

j_call: TRBJ1-3
v_call: TRBV4-3
cdr3_aa: CASSQEMARTGGTGNTIYF

j_call: TRBJ2-2
v_call: TRBV9
cdr3_aa: CASTGKANTGELFF

j_call: TRBJ2-1
v_call: TRBV4-3
cdr3_aa: CASSQRPTYGEQFF

j_call: TRBJ2-1
v_call: TRBV11-1
cdr3_aa: CASNSAGGSYNEQFF

j_call: TRBJ2-5
v_call: TRBV5-1
cdr3_aa: CASRPGTLGQETQYF

j_call: TRBJ2-7
v_call: TRBV9
cdr3_aa: CASSVDLDPSYEQYF

j_call: TRBJ1-4
v_call: TRBV5-8
cdr3_aa: CASSPPGDLGQGFGKLFF

j_call: TRBJ2-7
v_call: TRBV9
cdr3_aa: CASSYRTSPGEVNEQYF

j_call: TRBJ2-3
v_call: TRBV9
cdr3_aa: CASSLGPMGATTDTQYF

j_call: -
v_call: TRBV20-1
cdr3_aa: CSAEQGVSNEQFF

j_call: TRBJ2-7
v_call: TRBV28
cdr3_aa: CASTPGGISYEQYF

j_call: TRBJ1-6
v_call: TRBV28
cdr3_aa: CASSGETPSYNSPLHF

j_call: -
v_call: TRBV29-1
cdr3_aa: CSVTSGSNEQYF

j_call: TRBJ1-5
v_call: TRBV28
cdr3_aa: CASSPEDRLNQPQHF

j_call: TRBJ2-1
v_call: TRBV11-2
cdr3_aa: CASSARLAGAHNEQFF

j_call: TRBJ2-1
v_call: TRBV28
cdr3_aa: CASSPPVGEQFF

j_call: TRBJ2-7
v_call: TRBV9
cdr3_aa: CASSADCRFYEQYF

j_call: TRBJ2-4
v_call: TRBV20-1
cdr3_aa: CSASGTSGGVRDIQYF

j_call: TRBJ2-4
v_call: TRBV3-1
cdr3_aa: CASNQVAGMDIQYF

j_call: TRBJ2-5
v_call: TRBV28
cdr3_aa: CASSDPPGAQETQYF

j_call: TRBJ1-1
v_call: TRBV2
cdr3_aa: CASRLSGRMNTEAFF

j_call: TRBJ2-4
v_call: TRBV6-5
cdr3_aa: CASSYQAGGTNIQYF

j_call: TRBJ1-2
v_call: TRBV27
cdr3_aa: CASSPLGQGYGYTF